A single sample gave rise to the 7 T cell receptor beta chains below, sequenced in a study of T cells expressing NK-cell markers (dated by TCRdb to about 2020). The method was 5' RACE. The sample was run on an Illumina HiSeq 2000. TCRdb reprocessed the raw reads; every CDR3 protein sequence is a single record, and DNA is not supplied. The sample's records list some 390,000 distinct CDR3 sequences. The ten top clones hold roughly 10% of the sample. Material for sequencing was blood T cells: a sorted CD56 or NKG2C T cell subset, CD4+ or CD8+ T cells, or bulk PBMC T cells (not recorded which). The receptor source for this set is a woman aged 45-60 years in good health. Donor details come from another sample of the same person, matched by shared clones.

The chain uses TRBV5-4 and TRBJ2-7; as DNA is missing, the TRBD2 call by TCRdb cannot be tested. CDR1 is SGHNT, CDR2 YYREEE, per germline (reference sequence). The CDR3 has 15 amino acids. This CDR3 reads CASSLWTSGIYEQYF.

The chain joins TRBV2 to TRBJ1-4; TCRdb designates TRBD1, a call that cannot be tested without DNA. This CDR3 region has 13 residues. CDR1 and CDR2 (germline): SNHLY, FYNNEI. The CDR3 spells CASRGGQYEKLFF.

The genes are TRBV5-1 and TRBJ2-6; TCRdb designates TRBD1, a call that cannot be tested without DNA. The CDR3 length is 17 residues. The germline gives CDR1 SGHRS, CDR2 YFSETQ. CDR3 protein: CASSTWDRGTGANVLTF.

This sequence joins TRBV5-1 and TRBJ1-6. The CDR3 spans 18 residues. Germline V gives CDR1 SGHRS, CDR2 YFSETQ. Here the CDR3 reads CASSAKLSGSSYNSPLHF.

V is TRBV15 and J is TRBJ2-6; TCRdb returns TRBD1, unconfirmable since there is no DNA. The CDR3 loop spans 19 amino acids. Germline lookup yields CDR1 LNHNV and CDR2 YYDKDF (reference sequence). CDR3 sequence: CATSGLQGVAPSGANVLTF.

The chain recombines TRBV19 with TRBJ2-6; TCRdb names TRBD1, which stays unverified in the absence of DNA. CDR1 is LNHDA and CDR2 is SQIVND in the germline V gene (reference sequence). The CDR3 spans 17 residues. CDR3 protein: CAIYPGTVGSGANVLTF.

This chain joins TRBV10-3 and TRBJ2-7; absent DNA, TCRdb's TRBD1 call cannot be checked. This CDR3 contains 12 residues. Germline assignment: CDR1 ENHRY and CDR2 SYGVKD. Here the CDR3 reads CAARGAAYEQYF.